This T cell receptor beta chain was identified during a study of T cell clones after liver transplantation. General observations from the study: Small, mixed patient groups and varying post-transplant times limit these conclusions. Circulating graft-donor-reactive CD4 TCRbeta sequences fell significantly post-transplant in 5 of 8 subjects.

Produced via immunoSEQ multiplex PCR; TCRdb's table is partial and in-frame only. The sample shows 93,000 or so clones, around 84% of them seen only once. Details on this clone: Its antigen is unidentified.

The CDR3 covers 15 residues. Germline trimming cut 5 bases from V and 4 bases from J; bases unmatched to any gene: 9. CDR1 SGHRS and CDR2 YFSETQ come from the germline V gene. This TCR was sampled from a human patient who received a liver transplant. Some T cells may be supplied by the graft donor. This specimen was CD4+ T cells from blood, taken approximately 50 months after liver transplant. The V call is TRBV5-1, the J call TRBJ1-2; 9 bases map to TRBD1. The CDR3: CASSLLDRGTYGYTF. DNA for the CDR3: TGCGCCAGCAGTCTGCTGGACAGGGGAACCTATGGCTACACCTTC.